In its sample, the clone carrying this T cell receptor beta chain was seen once. Its antigen is currently unknown. This entry is derived from a study of CD8+CD57+ T cells in acquired aplastic anemia. Study-wide context: DNA per sorted CD4+ or CD8+ sample ranged about 0.2 to 27.4 ug, averaging approximately 3.3 ug. General study results and limits: Between patients and controls, over 25 CD8+ CDR3 sequences were found in common.

CDR3 size: 14 residues. Germline trimming cut 4 bases from V and 4 bases from J; bases unmatched to any gene: 4. CDR3 and TCR beta VDJ profiling relied on genomic DNA as the template. MiXCR, run by TCRdb on the reads, gives a single entry per CDR3 protein. The sample includes approximately 170,000 distinct CDR3 sequences, roughly half of them seen just once. The sequenced material came from sorted CD4+, CD8+, or CD8+CD57+ T cells (not recorded which) from PBMCs. This sequence joins TRBV12-3 or TRBV12-4 and TRBJ1-2; 9 bases fit TRBD1. The source is a human donor in good health, serving as a control. The CDR3 sequence: CASSSPGQGYGYTF. CDR3 coding DNA: TGTGCCAGCAGTTCCCCGGGACAGGGCTATGGCTACACCTTC.